These T cell receptor beta chains were read from a single sample in a study of regulatory T cells in long-lasting Graves disease. Via MiXCR, TCRdb re-called the multiplex PCR reads, giving one row per CDR3 protein. The table lists 650,000 to 850,000 distinct CDR3 sequences, approximately 31% of them singletons. This specimen consisted of peripheral blood mononuclear cells (PBMCs), obtained when the disease was refractory, from a patient treated with antithyroid drugs. The origin of the receptors is a female donor with Graves disease. CDR3s include the opening cysteine and the closing phenylalanine or tryptophan. The D gene is left open where the match is weak. Where a row states a size, it is once, few, many or the class of an expanded clone; other rows omit it.

CDR3: CASSYRGGVAFF
DNA: TGTGCCAGCAGTTACAGAGGCGGAGTGGCTTTCTTT
size: few
D: -
J: TRBJ1-1
V: TRBV6-2/TRBV6-3

CDR3: CASRLGEKLFF
DNA: TGTGCCAGCAGACTAGGTGAAAAACTGTTTTTT
size: many
D: -
J: TRBJ1-4
V: TRBV2

CDR3: CASSLATGSQETQYF
DNA: TGTGCCAGCAGCTTAGCGACTGGGTCCCAAGAGACCCAGTACTTC
size: -
D: -
J: TRBJ2-5
V: TRBV7-7

CDR3: CASSPRGGMGSNQPQHF
DNA: TGTGCCAGCAGCCCACGCGGGGGGATGGGGAGCAATCAGCCCCAGCATTTT
size: many
D: -
J: TRBJ1-5
V: TRBV7-2

CDR3: CASTDRGYGYTF
DNA: TGTGCCAGCACCGACAGGGGCTATGGCTACACCTTC
size: many
D: TRBD1
J: TRBJ1-2
V: TRBV28

CDR3: CASRASGTDLEKLFF
DNA: TGTGCCAGCAGGGCCTCCGGGACAGACCTTGAAAAACTGTTTTTT
size: many
D: TRBD1
J: TRBJ1-4
V: TRBV6-1

CDR3: CSARTSYEQYF
DNA: TGCAGTGCGAGGACTAGCTACGAGCAGTACTTC
size: -
D: TRBD2
J: TRBJ2-7
V: TRBV20-1

CDR3: CASSLRDRGDYGYTF
DNA: TGCGCCAGCAGCCTCCGGGACAGGGGGGACTATGGCTACACCTTC
size: -
D: TRBD1
J: TRBJ1-2
V: TRBV4-1

CDR3: CASSYPVTGHSYEQYF
DNA: TGTGCCAGCAGTTACCCGGTGACAGGGCACTCCTACGAGCAGTACTTC
size: few
D: TRBD1
J: TRBJ2-7
V: TRBV6-2/TRBV6-3

CDR3: CASSRDTFSGNTIYF
DNA: TGTGCCAGCAGCCGAGACACATTCTCTGGAAACACCATATATTTT
size: -
D: -
J: TRBJ1-3
V: TRBV12-3/TRBV12-4

CDR3: CASSQEIAGNSYNEQFF
DNA: TGCGCCAGCAGCCAAGAGATCGCGGGAAACTCCTACAATGAGCAGTTCTTC
size: -
D: -
J: TRBJ2-1
V: TRBV4-1

CDR3: CASSPQANQETQYF
DNA: TGTGCCAGCAGTCCTCAGGCAAACCAAGAGACCCAGTACTTC
size: -
D: -
J: TRBJ2-5
V: TRBV27

CDR3: CASSRDRGSTEAFF
DNA: TGTGCCAGCAGTCGGGACAGGGGAAGCACTGAAGCTTTCTTT
size: many
D: TRBD1
J: TRBJ1-1
V: TRBV28

CDR3: CSVEEGLLFF
DNA: TGCAGCGTTGAAGAAGGGTTACTGTTTTTT
size: few
D: -
J: TRBJ1-4
V: TRBV29-1

CDR3: CASSQVGGISEAFF
DNA: TGTGCCAGCAGCCAAGTAGGGGGCATCAGCGAAGCTTTCTTT
size: -
D: TRBD1
J: TRBJ1-1
V: TRBV2

CDR3: CASSLARGGEQYF
DNA: TGTGCCAGCAGCTTAGCCCGGGGTGGCGAGCAGTACTTC
size: many
D: -
J: TRBJ2-7
V: TRBV11-3

CDR3: CASSIEGRYYGYTF
DNA: TGTGCCAGTAGTATAGAGGGCCGCTACTATGGCTACACCTTC
size: -
D: -
J: TRBJ1-2
V: TRBV19

CDR3: CAWSVLGPEKLFF
DNA: TGTGCCTGGAGCGTCCTCGGTCCTGAAAAACTGTTTTTT
size: -
D: -
J: TRBJ1-4
V: TRBV30

CDR3: CSARDGGNQPQHF
DNA: TGCAGCGCCCGTGATGGGGGGAATCAGCCCCAGCATTTT
size: many
D: -
J: TRBJ1-5
V: TRBV29-1

CDR3: CASRQGLVSGANVLTF
DNA: TGTGCCAGCAGACAGGGCTTGGTCTCTGGGGCCAACGTCCTGACTTTC
size: few
D: -
J: TRBJ2-6
V: TRBV6-1

CDR3: CATSRGEVGNTIYF
DNA: TGTGCCACCAGCAGAGGGGAGGTCGGAAACACCATATATTTT
size: -
D: -
J: TRBJ1-3
V: TRBV15

CDR3: CAWSPIPGRGRGYSF
DNA: TGTGCCTGGAGTCCGATACCGGGGAGGGGTCGGGGCTACAGCTTC
size: once
D: -
J: TRBJ1-2
V: TRBV30

CDR3: CASSFVGTSGSGGETQYF
DNA: TGTGCCAGCAGTTTCGTAGGGACTAGCGGGAGTGGTGGGGAGACCCAGTACTTC
size: -
D: TRBD2
J: TRBJ2-5
V: TRBV12-3/TRBV12-4

CDR3: CASSLLQGTGQSQHF
DNA: TGTGCCAGCAGTTTGCTCCAGGGGACGGGGCAGTCCCAGCATTTT
size: -
D: -
J: TRBJ1-5
V: TRBV28

CDR3: CASSRLAGGTDTQYF
DNA: TGTGCCAGCAGTAGACTAGCGGGGGGCACAGATACGCAGTATTTT
size: -
D: TRBD2
J: TRBJ2-3
V: TRBV12-3/TRBV12-4

CDR3: CASSVDDRNYGYTF
DNA: TGTGCCAGCAGCGTAGATGATAGAAACTATGGCTACACCTTC
size: -
D: -
J: TRBJ1-2
V: TRBV9

CDR3: CSARDRKKDGYTF
DNA: TGCAGCGCCCGTGACAGAAAGAAAGATGGCTACACCTTC
size: few
D: -
J: TRBJ1-2
V: TRBV29-1

CDR3: CSVDGLARGGLYQETQYF
DNA: TGCAGCGTTGATGGACTAGCGCGGGGGGGCCTCTACCAAGAGACCCAGTACTTC
size: -
D: TRBD2
J: TRBJ2-5
V: TRBV29-1

CDR3: CASSQVGRELFF
DNA: TGTGCCAGCAGCCAGGTTGGAAGGGAGCTGTTTTTT
size: -
D: -
J: TRBJ2-2
V: TRBV5-6

CDR3: CASSFLQGAHEKLFF
DNA: TGTGCCAGCAGTTTCTTACAGGGGGCGCATGAAAAACTGTTTTTT
size: -
D: TRBD1
J: TRBJ1-4
V: TRBV28

CDR3: CSVETGTTNTIYF
DNA: TGCAGCGTTGAGACAGGGACGACAAACACCATATATTTT
size: few
D: TRBD1
J: TRBJ1-3
V: TRBV29-1

CDR3: CASSPGQGTTYEQYF
DNA: TGCGCCAGCAGCCCGGGACAGGGGACCACCTACGAGCAGTACTTC
size: -
D: TRBD1
J: TRBJ2-7
V: TRBV4-1

CDR3: CASSLEFGTDYEQYF
DNA: TGTGCCAGCAGTTTAGAGTTTGGGACAGACTACGAGCAGTACTTC
size: few
D: TRBD1
J: TRBJ2-7
V: TRBV12-3/TRBV12-4

CDR3: CASSLYGRDSDTQYF
DNA: TGTGCCAGCAGTTTATACGGGAGGGATTCAGATACGCAGTATTTT
size: -
D: TRBD2
J: TRBJ2-3
V: TRBV27

CDR3: CASSLSPGRLNEKLFF
DNA: TGCGCCAGCAGCCTGTCCCCTGGACGGCTTAATGAAAAACTGTTTTTT
size: -
D: -
J: TRBJ1-4
V: TRBV5-1